This record looks at one TCR beta chain sequence and its context. Trimming took 0 bases from V and 8 from J, leaving 11 bases between them. Per the germline V gene, CDR1 is SGHNT and CDR2 is YYREEE (reference sequence). The CDR3 loop spans 14 amino acids. This specimen comes from a study of blood T cell repertoires in COVID-19. Clones were sequenced by immunoSEQ multiplex PCR, and TCRdb holds only the in-frame ones, with some missing. The sample shows approximately 210,000 clones, more than 80% of them seen only once. The TCR sequence derives from a man aged 25 to 40 who had recovered from COVID-19. The rearrangement joins TRBV5-4 to TRBJ1-4; D not certain. Sequenced input: peripheral blood. CDR3 nucleotides: TGTGCCAGCAGCTTGGGATTAATAGAGGAAAAACTGTTTTTT. Encoded protein: CASSLGLIEEKLFF.